This entry lists 10 T cell receptor beta chains sequenced from one sample in a study of OX40 agonist ivuxolimab in advanced cancers. Libraries were prepared by immunoSEQ multiplex PCR; TCRdb keeps only in-frame clonotypes and omits some of them. The sample contains 75,000 to 90,000 clones, roughly 90% of which appear only once. The sample consisted of CD4+ or CD8+ T cells sorted from blood, taken in a trial of the OX40 agonist ivuxolimab. Receptor source: an adult with an advanced solid tumor such as melanoma, head and neck, liver or kidney cancer.

The chain uses TRBV7-8 and TRBJ2-3; D is uncertain. V lost 5 bases and J lost 2, with 11 bases in between. Per the germline V gene, CDR1 is SGHVS and CDR2 is FQNEAQ. This CDR3 has 14 amino acids. CDR3 residues: CASSLQTVTDTQYF. Written as DNA, the CDR3 is TGTGCCAGCAGCCTTCAGACCGTCACAGATACGCAGTATTTT. The full variable domain, rest sourced from reference TRBV7-8 and TRBJ2-3, is GAGVSQSPRYKVAKRGQDVALRCDPISGHVSLFWYQQALGQGPEFLTYFQNEAQLDKSGLPSDRFFAERPEGSVSTLKIQRTQQEDSAVYLCASSLQTVTDTQYFGPGTRLTVL.

The chain recombines TRBV15 with TRBJ2-7; D is ambiguous. Germline assignment: CDR1 LNHNV and CDR2 YYDKDF (reference sequence). V lost 0 bases to trimming and J lost 0 bases, with 6 bases between them. The CDR3 extends over 14 amino acids. The CDR3 here is CATSRERSSYEQYF. The CDR3 nucleotides are TGTGCCACCAGCAGAGAACGGAGCTCCTACGAGCAGTACTTC.

The V and J genes are TRBV5-1 and TRBJ2-1; the match to TRBD1 covers 9 bases. CDR1 is SGHRS, CDR2 YFSETQ, per germline. With V trimmed by 4 bases and J by 5 bases, 10 bases remained unmatched. CDR3 length equals 16 residues. The CDR3 protein is CASSILPGQGDNEQFF. The DNA of the CDR3 is TGCGCCAGCAGCATTCTCCCGGGACAGGGCGACAATGAGCAGTTCTTC. Full variable domain (rest looked up from reference TRBV5-1 and TRBJ2-1): KAGVTQTPRYLIKTRGQQVTLSCSPISGHRSVSWYQQTPGQGLQFLFEYFSETQRNKGNFPGRFSGRQFSNSRSEMNVSTLELGDSALYLCASSILPGQGDNEQFFGPGTRLTVL.

The chain couples TRBV7-2 to TRBJ2-7, with 8 bases matching TRBD1. The CDR3 spans 14 residues. V shed 5 bases and J 2 bases; nucleotides not matched to a gene: 5. CDR1 and CDR2 from the germline V gene are SGHTA and FQGNSA. Written as DNA, the CDR3 is TGTGCCAGCAGCAAGGACAGGGAGGCCTACGAGCAGTACTTC. Translated: CASSKDREAYEQYF.

The J gene is TRBJ2-7, the V gene TRBV6-6, with a weak D call TRBD2 (5 bases). The CDR3 has 12 residues. V lost 1 base and J 6 bases, leaving 7 bases between the germline ends. CDR1 is MNHNY, CDR2 SVGAGI, per germline (reference sequence). CDR3 DNA sequence: TGTGCCAGCAGTTACTTAGAGGGCGAGCAGTACTTC. Amino acid sequence: CASSYLEGEQYF.

With respect to this clone: Other DNA sequences of this sample code for an identical CDR3. This chain links TRBV5-1 with TRBJ2-2; 11 bases fit TRBD1. Germline CDR1 and CDR2: SGHRS and YFSETQ. Losses at the gene ends were 4 bases for V and 3 bases for J; bases not matched to a gene: 2. The CDR3 has 15 amino acids. CDR3 sequence (DNA): TGCGCCAGCAGCCTGGGACAGGGGGACACCGGGGAGCTGTTTTTT. Translation gives CASSLGQGDTGELFF.

A single count supports this clone. The chain combines TRBV5-1 with TRBJ2-2; D is possibly TRBD1 or TRBD2 (6 bases each). This CDR3 comprises 15 residues. The germline CDR1 and CDR2 sequences are SGHRS and YFSETQ. Trimming removed 1 base at V and 4 bases at J, with 11 bases between. The CDR3 loop is CASSLSQGGTGELFF. In DNA form, the CDR3 reads TGCGCCAGCAGCTTGTCACAGGGAGGCACCGGGGAGCTGTTTTTT.

The gene calls are TRBV6-5 and TRBJ1-2; TRBD1 is a possible D gene (5 bases). V was clipped by 4 bases and J by 3 bases, with 12 bases between them. The CDR3 loop spans 14 amino acids. Germline CDR1 is MNHEY and CDR2 is SVGAGI. CDR3 bases: TGTGCCAGCAGTTCAGGGTCGCTTTACTATGGCTACACCTTC. This codes for CASSSGSLYYGYTF.

The gene calls are TRBV28 and TRBJ2-7; D call uncertain. The V and J ends lost 2 bases and 4 bases respectively, with 3 bases between them. Germline CDR1 is MDHEN and CDR2 is SYDVKM. There are 11 residues in the CDR3. The CDR3 sequence is CASSLVYEQYF. CDR3 DNA: TGTGCCAGCAGTTTAGTTTACGAGCAGTACTTC.

V usage is TRBV5-6 and J usage is TRBJ1-5, with 9 bases lining up with TRBD1. The trim removed 2 bases at V and 6 bases at J, leaving 12 bases unmatched. In germline, CDR1 is SGHDT, CDR2 YYEEEE. This CDR3 has 17 amino acids. CDR3: CASSFGTGLFAVQPQHF. The DNA for the CDR3 is TGTGCCAGCAGCTTCGGGACAGGGCTCTTCGCGGTTCAGCCCCAGCATTTT.